This TCR beta chain was found in a study of beta chain features in type 1 diabetes. Study at large: Across every sample, over 100 million sorted cells were examined in total.

The entirety of the isolated RNA underwent reverse transcription, so expressed TCRB transcripts were sequenced. Measured with immunoSEQ multiplex PCR; TCRdb has only the in-frame clones, and not every one. The sample records just over 450,000 clones, approximately 31% being singletons. CDR3 length: 13 residues. Germline CDR1 GTSNPN, CDR2 SVGIG (reference sequence). V lost 0 bases, J lost 4 bases, and 10 bases lay in between. Notes on the study in general: Moderately but significantly shorter TCRB CDR3s were found in Type 1 diabetes patients in all four CD4+ subsets. Insertions at VDJ junctions were less frequent in type 1 diabetes patients. These patients also deleted more nucleotides at the same junctions.

This clone was seen a few times. The antigen is not known. The chain links TRBV30 to TRBJ2-7; no clear D gene. The TCR was taken from a man between 18 and 35 years old in good health. The specimen was naive CD4+ T cells from blood. The CDR3 sequence is CAWSVSAQYEQYF. The CDR3 DNA is TGTGCCTGGAGTGTATCCGCTCAGTACGAGCAGTACTTC.